This passage covers 10 T cell receptor beta chains from one sample sequenced in a study of tumor-infiltrating lymphocytes in primary liver carcinoma. Starting from 500 ng of total RNA, TCR beta cDNA was produced with a primer in the constant region. Nested multiplex PCR, run for three rounds with slightly modified ARM-PCR, yielded TCR beta libraries. Rounds one and two of PCR, each of approximately 11 cycles, were primed with TRBV1-TRBV30 forward primers and a C-beta reverse primer. TCRdb analysed the multiplex PCR reads with MiXCR anew, one entry per CDR3 protein. The table lists about 300,000 distinct CDR3 sequences, roughly 60% of them singletons. They got blood RNA out of unsorted whole blood and also pulled out germline DNA. Sample: peripheral blood. The receptors here all came from a man in his forties with primary liver carcinoma and hepatitis B virus infection.

About this clonotype: Since a much larger clone is just one base distant, this may be a read error. This rearrangement joins TRBV11-1 to TRBJ2-6; D not certain. CDR1 SGHAT and CDR2 FQDESV come from the germline V gene (reference sequence). This CDR3 spans 14 amino acids. In nucleotides, the CDR3 is TGTGCCGGCAGCTGGAACTCTGGGGCCAACGTCCTGACTTTC. Protein: CAGSWNSGANVLTF.

Concerning this clonotype: An end of the junction does not agree with germline; a read error may underlie this. The chain joins TRBV29-1 to TRBJ2-1; possibly TRBD2 for D (5 bases). CDR1 and CDR2 (germline): SQVTM, ANQGSEA. The CDR3 runs to 14 residues. CDR3 nucleotides: TGTAGCGCTCCTGCTAGGGAGACCTACAGTGAGCAGTTCTTC. The encoded protein is CSAPARETYSEQFF.

This chain uses TRBV5-1 with TRBJ1-5, with unresolved D. With 4 bases removed from V and 7 bases from J, the gap between germline ends came to 15 bases. Germline V gene data show CDR1 as SGHRS and CDR2 as YFSETQ. The CDR3 runs 14 residues. CDR3 coding DNA: TGCGCCAGCAGCGACGGACTCCCAAAACAGCCCCAGCATTTT. This codes for CASSDGLPKQPQHF.

Regarding this clonotype: With a much larger clone just one base away, this may be a read error. Since the CDR3 does not end with the conserved phenylalanine or tryptophan, this likely comes from a read error. V is TRBV6-5 and J is TRBJ2-7; D not resolved. V gave up 6 bases and J gave up 0 bases, with 12 bases separating them. Germline V gene data show CDR1 as MNHEY and CDR2 as SVGAGI. CDR3 size: 14 residues. The CDR3 sequence is CASSPAGSSYEQYL. Here the CDR3 DNA reads TGTGCCAGCAGCCCGGCCGGAAGCTCCTACGAGCAGTACCTC.

About this clonotype itself: Germline and junction disagree at one end, which may indicate a read error. The chain uses TRBV30 and TRBJ1-1; D unclear. Looked up from germline, CDR1 is GTSNPN and CDR2 is SVGIG (reference sequence). This CDR3 has 12 residues. The CDR3 DNA follows: TGTGCCTGGAGTGGAGGGAACACTGAAGTTTTCTTT. Translation: CAWSGGNTEVFF.

This clonotype showed up many times. This chain links TRBV6-1 with TRBJ2-1; 8 nucleotides match TRBD1. There are 15 residues in the CDR3. J was trimmed by 0 bases and V by 4 bases; bases with no gene match: 2. Germline lookup yields CDR1 MNHNS and CDR2 SASEGT. Here the CDR3 DNA reads TGTGCCAGCAGTGCAACAGGGGGCTCCTACAATGAGCAGTTCTTC. Translation: CASSATGGSYNEQFF.

At least ten counts were recorded for this clonotype. The V gene is TRBV6-6, the J gene TRBJ2-5, with D perhaps matching TRBD2 (5 bases). Germline V gene sequence: CDR1 MNHNY, CDR2 SVGAGI (reference sequence). There are 11 residues in the CDR3. V shed 8 bases and J shed 5 bases, with 9 bases lying between them. The CDR3 region has the DNA TGTGCCAGCGGAGGCCCGGAGACCCAGTACTTC. This gives the protein CASGGPETQYF.

Concerning this clonotype itself: Given a much more abundant clone one base away, this may be a read error. The chain joins TRBV4-1 to TRBJ2-3; TRBD2 agrees at 8 bases. Germline V gene data show CDR1 as MGHRA and CDR2 as YSYEKL. The CDR3 consists of 17 residues. The CDR3 nucleotides are TGCGCCAACAGCCTCACAAGCCCAGCGGGGGACACAGATACGCAGTATTTT. Protein product: CANSLTSPAGDTDTQYF.

As concerns this clonotype: One junction end disagrees with the germline gene, perhaps due to a read error. V gene TRBV4-1 combines with J gene TRBJ2-4; TRBD1 aligns across 8 bases. The germline CDR1 and CDR2 sequences are MGHRA and YSYEKL. This CDR3 spans 16 amino acids. The CDR3 here is CGSSRSGTGMSGIQYF. CDR3 sequence (DNA): TGTGGCAGCAGCCGATCCGGGACAGGCATGTCCGGCATTCAGTACTTC.

There are many counts of this clonotype. The gene calls are TRBV12-3 or TRBV12-4 and TRBJ2-3; D is uncertain. With 1 base removed from V and 1 base from J, the gap between germline ends came to 6 bases. The CDR3 covers 14 residues. CDR3 bases: TGTGCCAGCAGTTTAGACACTGGCACAGATACGCAGTATTTT. Protein sequence: CASSLDTGTDTQYF.